The 24 T cell receptor beta chains below come from one sample, sequenced in a study of T-cell memory formation after mild COVID-19. TCRdb itself ran the 5' RACE reads through MiXCR, one entry per CDR3 protein. The profile shows approximately 500,000 distinct CDR3 sequences, about 23% of them singletons. Sequencing was performed on PBMCs or a T cell subset sorted from them (not recorded which). The receptors come from an adult woman who had mild COVID-19 (a few samples of this study predate the infection). Cell type and time point are not known.

This clonotype was seen only a few times. This rearrangement joins TRBV5-1 to TRBJ2-3; 10 bases are a match to TRBD2. The CDR3 loop spans 17 amino acids. CDR1 and CDR2 (germline): SGHRS, YFSETQ. Unmatched junction bases numbered 7, after V lost 1 base and J lost 2 bases. CDR3 amino acids: CASSLKGLAGDTDTQYF. The CDR3 DNA sequence: TGCGCCAGCAGCTTGAAAGGCCTAGCGGGGGACACAGATACGCAGTATTTT.

The V call is TRBV7-2, the J call TRBJ1-4; the D gene is possibly TRBD1 (5 bases). Deletions cut 5 bases from V and 13 bases from J, with 17 bases between. In germline, CDR1 is SGHTA, CDR2 FQGNSA. The CDR3 extends over 13 amino acids. The CDR3 coding sequence is TGTGCCAGCAGCCACCCAGGGCAGCCAGGACTGTTTTTT. Amino acids: CASSHPGQPGLFF.

The rearrangement uses TRBV7-9 and TRBJ1-1; D is ambiguous. This CDR3 spans 15 amino acids. V was trimmed by 1 base and J by 5 bases, leaving 14 bases between them. Germline CDR1 SEHNR, CDR2 FQNEAQ (reference sequence). The CDR3 here is CASSLVGLGKTEAFF. In DNA, the CDR3 is TGTGCCAGCAGCTTAGTCGGATTAGGGAAAACTGAAGCTTTCTTT. The variable domain in full, with the rest retrieved from reference TRBV7-9 and TRBJ1-1, is DTGVSQNPRHKITKRGQNVTFRCDPISEHNRLYWYRQTLGQGPEFLTYFQNEAQLEKSRLLSDRFSAERPKGSFSTLEIQRTEQGDSAMYLCASSLVGLGKTEAFFGQGTRLTVV.

This clonotype was recorded once. V gene TRBV6-5 combines with J gene TRBJ2-1; 10 bases align to TRBD2. J lost 4 bases, V lost 6 bases, and 15 bases had no gene match. CDR3 length: 18 residues. Germline V gene sequence: CDR1 MNHEY, CDR2 SVGAGI. The CDR3 DNA reads TGTGCCAGCAGCTTACTAGCGGGGCAGGGGGGTAAATACAATGAGCAGTTCTTC. Translating it yields CASSLLAGQGGKYNEQFF.

This clonotype was counted between two and nine times. CDR3 protein: CASTKSVFGPSSYEQYF. CDR3 DNA: TGTGCCAGCACCAAATCGGTGTTCGGGCCTAGCTCCTACGAGCAGTACTTC. V usage is TRBV7-8 and J usage is TRBJ2-7; D unresolved. V was cut by 7 bases and J by 0 bases, with 22 bases left in between. Germline lookup yields CDR1 SGHVS and CDR2 FQNEAQ. This CDR3 region has 17 residues.

The chain uses TRBV5-6 and TRBJ2-3; D is possibly TRBD1 (6 bases). CDR3 size: 16 residues. CDR1 is SGHDT and CDR2 is YYEEEE in the germline V gene. The V end was cut by 1 base, the J end by 0 bases, with 12 bases between. CDR3 nucleotides: TGTGCCAGCAGCTTGTCCCTCAGGGGAAGCACAGATACGCAGTATTTT. Translating gives CASSLSLRGSTDTQYF.

This chain joins TRBV29-1 and TRBJ2-1; maybe TRBD1 (6 bases). CDR1 SQVTM and CDR2 ANQGSEA come from the germline V gene. The CDR3 contains 13 residues. V lost 7 bases and J lost 0, with 10 bases in between. The CDR3 DNA reads as TGCAGCGCTAGGACAGCCTCCTACAATGAGCAGTTCTTC. It is translated as CSARTASYNEQFF.

This clonotype was counted between two and nine times. The V call is TRBV24-1, the J call TRBJ2-5; possibly TRBD1 for D (6 bases). Germline loops: CDR1 KGHDR, CDR2 SFDVKD. Deletions cut 5 bases from V and 1 base from J, with 16 bases between. There are 16 residues in the CDR3. CDR3 in DNA: TGTGCCACCAGTGGAAAGGGACACCCTTCCCAAGAGACCCAGTACTTC. Residues: CATSGKGHPSQETQYF.

J is TRBJ2-2 and V is TRBV5-6; D might be TRBD1 or TRBD2, each matching 7 bases. Trimming pared 2 bases from V and 2 bases from J, leaving 13 bases between. CDR3 length: 16 amino acids. CDR1 and CDR2 from the germline V gene are SGHDT and YYEEEE. CDR3 region: CASSFARGGNTGELFF. The CDR3, as DNA: TGTGCCAGCAGCTTCGCCAGGGGGGGAAACACCGGGGAGCTGTTTTTT.

The gene calls are TRBV6-1 and TRBJ1-2; 11 bases align to TRBD1. Losses at the gene ends were 8 bases for V and 5 bases for J; bases not matched to a gene: 4. CDR3 length equals 13 residues. Germline V lookup: CDR1 MNHNS, CDR2 SASEGT. In nucleotides, the CDR3 is TGTGCCAGCCGGGACAGGGGGTGGTATGGCTACACCTTC. Amino acid sequence: CASRDRGWYGYTF.

This clonotype was recorded a few times. J is TRBJ2-5 and V is TRBV12-3 or TRBV12-4; D is uncertain. V was cut by 3 bases and J by 5 bases, with 16 bases left in between. The CDR3 totals 15 residues. CDR3 region: CASSLSSQPVETQYF. CDR3 nucleotide sequence: TGTGCCAGCAGTTTGTCGTCACAGCCAGTTGAGACCCAGTACTTC.

The rearrangement joins TRBV24-1 to TRBJ1-5, with unresolved D. CDR1 and CDR2 from the germline V gene are KGHDR and SFDVKD. The CDR3 totals 8 residues. The CDR3 DNA reads as TGTTCGGGTCAGCCCCAGCATTTT. Encoded protein: CSGQPQHF.

This clonotype came up a few times. The chain has TRBV30 and TRBJ2-7, with 9 bases that match TRBD1. From germline, CDR1 is GTSNPN and CDR2 SVGIG (reference sequence). The CDR3 has 14 amino acids. Trimming cost V 0 bases and J 4 bases; bases outside gene matches: 4. CDR3 loop: CAWSVSGTGYEQYF. The CDR3 DNA reads as TGTGCCTGGAGTGTATCCGGGACAGGGTACGAGCAGTACTTC.

The V and J genes are TRBV29-1 and TRBJ2-5; 7 positions match TRBD2. CDR3 length: 15 amino acids. From germline, CDR1 is SQVTM and CDR2 ANQGSEA. Losses at the gene ends were 6 bases for V and 3 bases for J; bases not matched to a gene: 13. Written as DNA, the CDR3 is TGCAGCGTCACCGGACCGGGAGGACCCAAAGAGACCCAGTACTTC. It specifies CSVTGPGGPKETQYF.

This clonotype occurred a few times. This chain connects TRBV4-3 to TRBJ2-1; possibly TRBD1 for D (6 bases). V was pared by 7 bases and J by 2 bases, with 15 bases between. The CDR3 has 15 amino acids. CDR1 is LGHNA and CDR2 is YSLEER in the germline V gene. The CDR3 region has the DNA TGCGCCAGCACGACAGGATTGGGGGCCTACAATGAGCAGTTCTTC. As protein: CASTTGLGAYNEQFF.

In its sample, this clonotype was seen a few times. V and J are TRBV20-1 and TRBJ1-5, with D perhaps matching TRBD1 (5 bases). The germline gives CDR1 DFQATT, CDR2 SNEGSKA (reference sequence). V was cut by 3 bases and J by 2 bases, with 11 bases left in between. The CDR3 spans 14 residues. The CDR3 reads CSASVGLGNQPQHF. The CDR3 nucleotides read TGCAGTGCTAGTGTGGGGCTAGGCAATCAGCCCCAGCATTTT.

V and J are TRBV20-1 and TRBJ2-1, with D possibly matching TRBD2 (6 bases). Germline assignment: CDR1 DFQATT and CDR2 SNEGSKA (reference sequence). The V gene lost 3 bases and the J gene lost 0 bases, with 9 bases spanning the gap. The CDR3 contains 14 residues. The CDR3 loop is CSASIGGSYNEQFF. CDR3 coding DNA: TGCAGTGCTAGCATCGGGGGCTCCTACAATGAGCAGTTCTTC.

This clonotype was recorded a few times. The gene calls are TRBV7-2 and TRBJ1-1, with D unclear. Germline V CDR1 and CDR2: SGHTA, FQGNSA. Deletions cut 5 bases from V and 8 bases from J, with 9 bases between. CDR3 length equals 11 residues. The CDR3 here is CASSHFAEAFF. As DNA, the CDR3 is TGTGCCAGCAGCCACTTTGCCGAAGCTTTCTTT.

The chain has TRBV27 and TRBJ2-7, with 11 bases matching TRBD1. V shed 4 bases and J 5 bases; nucleotides not matched to a gene: 7. CDR1 MNHEY and CDR2 SMNVEV come from the germline V gene (reference sequence). This CDR3 has 15 residues. The CDR3 nucleotides are TGTGCCAGCAGTTGGACCGGGACAGGGGGGAACGAGCAGTACTTC. Encoded protein: CASSWTGTGGNEQYF.

This chain joins TRBV21-1 and TRBJ1-2. TRBV21-1 is a documented pseudogene. This CDR3 is built from 14 residues. The CDR3 here is CASSPGRDSYGYTF. CDR3 nucleotide sequence: TGTGCCAGCAGCCCCGGGAGGGATAGCTATGGCTACACCTTC.

The V and J genes are TRBV9 and TRBJ1-1, with a weak D call TRBD1 (5 bases). The V end lost 2 bases, the J end lost 5 bases, and 16 bases lay between the germline ends. There are 15 residues in the CDR3. From germline, CDR1 is SGDLS and CDR2 YYNGEE. The CDR3 DNA reads TGTGCCAGCAGCGTGGGGGGAGGGATAGAGACTGAAGCTTTCTTT. It yields the protein CASSVGGGIETEAFF.

Only a few counts were recorded for this clonotype. The chain links TRBV7-8 to TRBJ1-1; D is perhaps TRBD1 (5 bases). V lost 5 bases and J 3 bases, leaving 16 bases between the germline ends. CDR1 and CDR2 from the germline V gene are SGHVS and FQNEAQ. The CDR3 loop spans 15 amino acids. CDR3 protein: CASSRLGGSYTEAFF. The CDR3 nucleotides read TGTGCCAGCAGCCGATTGGGGGGGTCCTACACTGAAGCTTTCTTT.

The chain combines TRBV4-1 with TRBJ2-3, with 7 bases lining up with TRBD2. The CDR3 runs 15 residues. Germline V gene sequence: CDR1 MGHRA, CDR2 YSYEKL. After removal of 0 bases from V and 6 bases from J, the junction contained 6 bases not matched to a gene. The CDR3 here is CASSQEGGEWDTQYF. The CDR3 DNA sequence: TGCGCCAGCAGCCAAGAGGGAGGGGAATGGGATACGCAGTATTTT.

This clonotype was found many times. The V call is TRBV7-8, the J call TRBJ2-2; D may be TRBD2 (6 bases). Germline V gene sequence: CDR1 SGHVS, CDR2 FQNEAQ. CDR3 length: 14 amino acids. V was pared by 5 bases and J by 3 bases, with 10 bases between. The CDR3 DNA is TGTGCCAGCAGCCTTAGCGGATACACCGGGGAGCTGTTTTTT. It translates to CASSLSGYTGELFF.